This T cell receptor beta chain was identified in a study of blood T cell repertoires in COVID-19. At the level of the study: Samples came from the United States, Italy and Spain, spanning acute and convalescent COVID-19. T cells, B-cell-depleted T cells, or PBMCs provided the cDNA or gDNA that served as material.

Original processing notes: Reference gene primer amplification gave nucleated cell count estimates. The table came from immunoSEQ multiplex PCR; TCRdb's copy has only in-frame clones and leaves some out. V and J calls and clone size follow that table, whereas D and trimming were derived from the DNA. The sample carries fewer than 150,000 clones, around four fifths recorded once. The CDR3 loop spans 13 amino acids. The V gene lost 4 bases and the J gene lost 4 bases, with 7 bases spanning the gap. Germline loops: CDR1 KGHDR, CDR2 SFDVKD. The chain combines TRBV24-1 with TRBJ2-1, with D unclear. The sequenced sample consisted of peripheral blood. This TCR was sampled from a man aged 60-69 years who had recovered from COVID-19. The CDR3 region has the DNA TGTGCCACCAGTGACCCTCCTTACAATGAGCAGTTCTTC. This codes for CATSDPPYNEQFF.